These 9 T cell receptor beta chains came from one sample sequenced in a study of cytomegalovirus exposure and HLA in healthy donors. Amplification used 60 Vbeta primers and 13 Jbeta primers. Sequencing used immunoSEQ multiplex PCR; TCRdb keeps in-frame clones, though not all of them. The sample includes about 62,000 clones, approximately 78% of them seen just once. The material sequenced was PBMCs. The receptors here all came from a man between 35 and 55 years old in good health and CMV-seronegative.

The chain's CDR3 is CASSFLAGDPNEQFF. CDR3 nucleotides: TGTGCCAGCAGTTTCCTAGCGGGGGACCCCAATGAGCAGTTCTTC. The V call is TRBV2, the J call TRBJ2-1; 10 bases fit TRBD2. The V gene end was trimmed by 5 bases and the J gene end by 6 bases; junction bases not matched to a gene: 7. The CDR3 is made up of 15 amino acids. Germline CDR1 and CDR2: SNHLY and FYNNEI. Full variable domain (outside the CDR3, taken from reference TRBV2 and TRBJ2-1): EPEVTQTPSHQVTQMGQEVILRCVPISNHLYFYWYRQILGQKVEFLVSFYNNEISEKSEIFDDQFSVERPDGSNFTLKIRSTKLEDSAMYFCASSFLAGDPNEQFFGPGTRLTVL.

The genes are TRBV5-1 and TRBJ2-5; TRBD1 is a possible D gene (6 bases). CDR1 is SGHRS and CDR2 is YFSETQ in the germline V gene. CDR3 length equals 18 residues. Between the trimmed V and J ends, which lost 4 bases and 3 bases, there was a span of 25 bases. For the CDR3, the DNA is TGCGCCAGCAGCCAAACTGGGGACCTCCGGACAGCCAAAGAGACCCAGTACTTC. Translated, it gives CASSQTGDLRTAKETQYF.

This chain links TRBV27 with TRBJ2-3, with TRBD1 matching over 11 bases. The CDR3 consists of 15 residues. Germline CDR1 reads MNHEY; CDR2 reads SMNVEV (reference sequence). The ends lost 5 bases at V and 0 bases at J; junction bases unmatched: 1. The CDR3 spells CASSGQGASTDTQYF. The DNA of the CDR3 is TGTGCCAGCAGTGGACAGGGGGCTAGCACAGATACGCAGTATTTT.

This clone came up once. The chain uses TRBV28 and TRBJ2-7, with D possibly TRBD1 on 6 matching bases. The germline gives CDR1 MDHEN, CDR2 SYDVKM. This CDR3 is built from 15 residues. V shed 6 bases and J shed 3 bases, with 18 bases lying between them. The CDR3 sequence: CASSSPRQGFYEQYF. The CDR3, as DNA: TGTGCCAGCAGCTCGCCGCGGCAGGGGTTCTACGAGCAGTACTTC. Looking up the rest from reference TRBV28 and TRBJ2-7 gives the full variable domain: DVKVTQSSRYLVKRTGEKVFLECVQDMDHENMFWYRQDPGLGLRLIYFSYDVKMKEKGDIPEGYSVSREKKERFSLILESASTNQTSMYLCASSSPRQGFYEQYFGPGTRLTVT.

V gene TRBV5-1 combines with J gene TRBJ1-6; 8 bases fit TRBD1. Per germline, CDR1 SGHRS and CDR2 YFSETQ. CDR3 length: 14 residues. The trim removed 7 bases at V and 7 bases at J, leaving 7 bases unmatched. The CDR3 sequence: CASSGAGGNSPLHF. The CDR3 DNA is TGCGCCAGCTCGGGGGCAGGGGGCAATTCACCCCTCCACTTT.

The V gene is TRBV6-1, the J gene TRBJ2-3; maybe TRBD2 (6 bases). The CDR3 contains 16 residues. Germline assignment: CDR1 MNHNS and CDR2 SASEGT. V lost 0 bases and J 1 base, leaving 11 bases between the germline ends. CDR3 amino acids: CASSEAEGGGTDTQYF. The CDR3 DNA reads TGTGCCAGCAGTGAAGCCGAGGGAGGAGGCACAGATACGCAGTATTTT.

The chain combines TRBV15 with TRBJ2-5; 8 nucleotides align to TRBD2. The trim removed 5 bases at V and 1 base at J, leaving 12 bases unmatched. The CDR3 is 17 residues long. Germline V CDR1 and CDR2: LNHNV, YYDKDF (reference sequence). CDR3 DNA sequence: TGTGCCACCAGCCCCAGGGCCGGGACTAGACGCCAAGAGACCCAGTACTTC. Translation: CATSPRAGTRRQETQYF.

This clone was picked up a small number of times. This sequence joins TRBV5-6 and TRBJ1-6, with TRBD1 matching over 7 bases. Losses at the gene ends were 0 bases for V and 10 bases for J; bases not matched to a gene: 4. The CDR3 has 14 residues. Germline-derived CDR1 and CDR2 are SGHDT and YYEEEE. CDR3 sequence (DNA): TGTGCCAGCAGCTTGGGGACAGGTGACTCACCCCTCCACTTT. This gives the protein CASSLGTGDSPLHF.

This clone appeared once. V gene TRBV5-4 combines with J gene TRBJ2-1, with a weak D call TRBD1 (5 bases). Germline V lookup: CDR1 SGHNT, CDR2 YYREEE (reference sequence). The length of the CDR3 is 15 residues. Trimming shortened V by 3 bases and J by 3 bases, and 13 bases separated the two germline ends. CDR3 nucleotide sequence: TGTGCCAGCAGCTCAGCGACAGAGTACTACAATGAGCAGTTCTTC. Translation: CASSSATEYYNEQFF.